This T cell receptor (beta chain) was recorded in a study of blood T cells in healthy people across ages. Sample-barcoded 5' priming and a J-beta primer mix drove a second PCR of about 7 to 11 cycles. Paired-end reads containing CDR3 totaled no fewer than 3 million for each sample. TCRdb recomputed calls from the 5' RACE reads with MiXCR, one row per CDR3 protein. The data hold around 800,000 distinct CDR3 sequences, with roughly 24% observed a single time. The CDR3 covers 15 residues. The V end was cut by 2 bases, the J end by 4 bases, with 16 bases between. Per germline, CDR1 DFQATT and CDR2 SNEGSKA (reference sequence). This clonotype was found a few times. These data also featured in a second study, about T cells of mothers and their children. According to that study: Related and unrelated pairs show similar shaping of TCR recombination output by thymic selection.

Sequenced material: blood. The clonotype comes from a boy aged 5 to 17 in good health. The rearrangement joins TRBV20-1 to TRBJ2-3; no definite D call. The CDR3 loop is CSARQIRWTSDTQYF. Here the CDR3 DNA reads TGCAGTGCTAGACAAATACGATGGACGTCAGATACGCAGTATTTT.